This TCR beta chain was sequenced in a study of T cells in localized non-small cell lung cancer. With regard to this clone: Its antigen is undetermined.

Germline V gene data show CDR1 as MNHNS and CDR2 as SASEGT. This CDR3 has 14 amino acids. Trimming cost V 7 bases and J 0 bases, with 13 bases left between them. TCRdb's table, derived via immunoSEQ multiplex PCR, lists solely in-frame clones and lacks some. The data contain roughly 24,000 clones, around 90% of them seen just once; the ten biggest clones take up about 4%. Study-wide results and caveats: Sequence data derive from only one tumor region, so heterogeneity remains possible.

This clonotype was obtained from a female donor over 55 with stage II squamous cell lung carcinoma. The sequencing here drew on peripheral blood, taken before any cancer treatment. The chain combines TRBV6-1 with TRBJ2-7; TRBD2 might be the D (6 bases). The CDR3 DNA reads TGTGCCAGCATGACGGGACTCCCCTCCTACGAGCAGTACTTC. This gives the protein CASMTGLPSYEQYF.